These T cell receptor beta chains were read from a single sample in a study of shared clonotypes between healthy human individuals. Profiled with immunoSEQ multiplex PCR; TCRdb holds only in-frame clones, not every one. The sample comprises some 550,000 clones, 97% of which are singletons, and approximately 0.057% rests with the top ten. Material: naive CD4+ T cells sorted from blood. Source of these receptors: a woman under 40 in good health. CDR3s include the opening cysteine and the closing phenylalanine or tryptophan. Each record gives: V gene, D gene, J gene, clone size, CDR3 protein, CDR3 DNA. D genes are given only for firm matches. Only some rows state a clone size, as once, few, many or a class for expanded clones.

>TRBV28|NA|TRBJ2-7|NA
CASSLSDRGWEQYF
TGTGCCAGCAGTCTTAGCGATCGGGGTTGGGAGCAGTACTTC
>TRBV28|NA|TRBJ2-7|NA
CASSLTGSSYEQYF
TGTGCCAGCAGTTTAACAGGTAGCTCCTACGAGCAGTACTTC
>TRBV5-3|NA|TRBJ2-4|NA
CARSVSIQYF
TGTGCCAGAAGCGTTAGCATTCAGTACTTC
>TRBV14|NA|TRBJ2-7|once
CASSQIRNYEQYF
TGTGCCAGCAGCCAAATTCGGAACTACGAGCAGTACTTC
>TRBV5-1|TRBD1|TRBJ2-3|NA
CASSLGGSGGSDTQYF
TGCGCCAGCAGCTTGGGAGGTTCAGGGGGCTCAGATACGCAGTATTTT
>TRBV5-1|NA|TRBJ1-2|NA
CASSLGVQGLGYTF
TGCGCCAGCAGCTTGGGTGTGCAGGGATTAGGCTACACCTTC
>TRBV20-1|NA|TRBJ2-3|NA
CSARGLDTQYF
TGCAGTGCTAGGGGGCTAGATACGCAGTATTTT
>TRBV7-9|NA|TRBJ2-4|NA
CASSLSRTAGIQYF
TGTGCCAGCAGCTTATCCCGGACAGCGGGCATTCAGTACTTC
>TRBV11-1|NA|TRBJ2-5|once
CASSLGRQSIQETQYF
TGTGCCAGCAGCTTAGGTCGCCAGTCTATTCAAGAGACCCAGTACTTC
>TRBV28|NA|TRBJ2-1|NA
CASSSNGGQYNEQFF
TGTGCCAGCAGTTCAAACGGGGGGCAATACAATGAGCAGTTCTTC
>TRBV19|TRBD2|TRBJ2-7|NA
CASSISSLIAGPYEQYF
TGTGCCAGTAGTATTTCCAGCCTCATAGCGGGACCCTACGAGCAGTACTTC
>TRBV9|NA|TRBJ2-1|NA
CASSVGGANEQFF
TGTGCCAGCAGCGTAGGTGGGGCCAATGAGCAGTTCTTC
>TRBV7-2|NA|TRBJ2-3|once
CASSLEGSTDTQYF
TGTGCCAGCAGCTTAGAGGGCAGCACAGATACGCAGTATTTT
>TRBV4-1|TRBD1|TRBJ2-7|NA
CASSRSTGEIYEQYF
TGCGCCAGCAGCCGCTCGACAGGGGAGATCTACGAGCAGTACTTC
>TRBV15|NA|TRBJ1-1|NA
CATSPLIPRGTEAFF
TGTGCCACCAGCCCGCTGATCCCCAGGGGAACTGAAGCTTTCTTT
>TRBV9|NA|TRBJ1-3|NA
CASSVGQISGNTIYF
TGTGCCAGCAGCGTAGGACAGATCTCTGGAAACACCATATATTTT
>TRBV27|TRBD2|TRBJ2-7|NA
CASSVLGGRAGYGYEQYF
TGTGCCAGCAGTGTCTTAGGCGGGAGGGCCGGTTACGGCTACGAGCAGTACTTC